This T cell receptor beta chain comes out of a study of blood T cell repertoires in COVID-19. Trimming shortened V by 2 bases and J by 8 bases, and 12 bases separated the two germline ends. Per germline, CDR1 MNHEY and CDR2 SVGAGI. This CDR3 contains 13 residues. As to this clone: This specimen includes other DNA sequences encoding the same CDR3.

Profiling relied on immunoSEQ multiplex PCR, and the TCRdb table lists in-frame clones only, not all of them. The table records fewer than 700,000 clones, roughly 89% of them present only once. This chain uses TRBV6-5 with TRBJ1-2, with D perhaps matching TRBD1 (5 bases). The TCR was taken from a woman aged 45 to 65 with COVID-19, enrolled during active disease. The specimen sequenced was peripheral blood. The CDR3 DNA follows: TGTGCCAGCAGTTACCTCCAGGGAGGAGGCTACACCTTC. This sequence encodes CASSYLQGGGYTF.